Listed here are 18 T cell receptor beta chains from one sample, sequenced in a study of control samples from healthy donors and cancer patients. Generated by immunoSEQ multiplex PCR, the TCRdb table keeps only in-frame clones and is missing some. The sample consists of 120,000 or so clones, roughly 90% of them appearing once. The sample consisted of blood. The origin of the receptors is a man between 18 and 29 years old in good health.

This chain uses TRBV4-1 with TRBJ1-4; 9 bases match TRBD1. The CDR3 has 14 residues. Germline values: CDR1 MGHRA, CDR2 YSYEKL. V shed 1 base, J shed 6 bases, and the junction held 0 bases outside the gene matches. This chain's CDR3 is CASSQGTGDEKLFF. As DNA, the CDR3 is TGCGCCAGCAGCCAAGGGACAGGGGATGAAAAACTGTTTTTT.

This chain uses TRBV13 with TRBJ1-4; D gene unclear. The CDR3 consists of 15 residues. V dropped 2 bases and J dropped 3 bases, with 10 bases sitting between them. The germline CDR1 and CDR2 sequences are PRHDT and FYEKMQ (reference sequence). CDR3 amino acids: CASSLKTWPNEKLFF. The CDR3 bases are TGTGCCAGCAGCTTAAAGACCTGGCCTAATGAAAAACTGTTTTTT. Complete variable domain (other parts from reference TRBV13 and TRBJ1-4): AAGVIQSPRHLIKEKRETATLKCYPIPRHDTVYWYQQGPGQDPQFLISFYEKMQSDKGSIPDRFSAQQFSDYHSELNMSSLELGDSALYFCASSLKTWPNEKLFFGSGTQLSVL.

The chain carries TRBV30 and TRBJ2-7; possible D gene TRBD1, 9 bases. The CDR3 covers 14 residues. The V end was cut by 5 bases, the J end by 6 bases, with 20 bases between. The germline gives CDR1 GTSNPN, CDR2 SVGIG (reference sequence). CDR3 sequence: CAWATGTGTSEQYF. The CDR3 DNA sequence: TGTGCCTGGGCGACCGGGACAGGGACTAGCGAGCAGTACTTC.

This chain joins TRBV29-1 and TRBJ1-1, with D unclear. This CDR3 has 12 residues. V was pared by 8 bases and J by 4 bases, with 14 bases between. Looked up from germline, CDR1 is SQVTM and CDR2 is ANQGSEA. CDR3 nucleotides: TGCAGCTGCGGACTGCCGGGCACTGAAGCTTTCTTT. Translated, it gives CSCGLPGTEAFF.

This clone is medium-sized by share. This chain connects TRBV6-1 to TRBJ2-5; no clear D. The CDR3 spans 15 residues. CDR1 and CDR2 from the germline V gene are MNHNS and SASEGT. Trimming stripped 0 bases from V and 1 base from J, with 9 bases between. The CDR3 region is CASSEAAGTQETQYF. DNA for the CDR3: TGTGCCAGCAGTGAAGCGGCAGGTACCCAAGAGACCCAGTACTTC.

The chain links TRBV7-9 to TRBJ1-2; D perhaps matches TRBD1 (5 bases). Per germline, CDR1 SEHNR and CDR2 FQNEAQ (reference sequence). The CDR3 sequence is 12 residues long. The V end was cut by 2 bases, the J end by 10 bases, with 11 bases between. The CDR3 is CASSLRQGDYTF. The CDR3 DNA is TGTGCCAGCAGCTTACGGCAGGGAGACTACACCTTC. Together with reference TRBV7-9 and TRBJ1-2, the CDR3 gives the full variable domain: DTGVSQNPRHKITKRGQNVTFRCDPISEHNRLYWYRQTLGQGPEFLTYFQNEAQLEKSRLLSDRFSAERPKGSFSTLEIQRTEQGDSAMYLCASSLRQGDYTFGSGTRLTVV.

This chain uses TRBV2 with TRBJ2-1, with TRBD2 matching over 9 bases. Germline CDR1 SNHLY, CDR2 FYNNEI. This CDR3 is built from 14 residues. The ends lost 8 bases at V and 3 bases at J; junction bases unmatched: 5. The CDR3 protein is CASRVRGGYNEQFF. The CDR3 DNA is TGTGCCAGCCGAGTGCGGGGGGGCTACAATGAGCAGTTCTTC.

The chain carries TRBV5-6 and TRBJ2-1; TRBD1 or TRBD2 may be the D gene (5 bases each). This CDR3 comprises 15 residues. Germline values: CDR1 SGHDT, CDR2 YYEEEE. The V and J ends lost 8 bases and 4 bases respectively, with 19 bases between them. The CDR3 coding sequence is TGTGCCAGTGTATTTGGGGGACCCCTATACAATGAGCAGTTCTTC. It yields the protein CASVFGGPLYNEQFF.

V usage is TRBV18 and J usage is TRBJ1-5, with D possibly matching TRBD1 (5 bases). The germline V gene encodes CDR1 KGHSH and CDR2 LQKENI. The CDR3 sequence is 13 residues long. V was clipped by 4 bases and J by 4 bases, with 8 bases between them. The CDR3 region is CASSLGVNQPQHF. The CDR3 region has the DNA TGTGCCAGCTCACTGGGGGTTAATCAGCCCCAGCATTTT.

V gene TRBV28 combines with J gene TRBJ1-5; D unresolved. Trimming cost V 3 bases and J 1 base, with 4 bases left between them. The CDR3 is 13 amino acids. Germline CDR1 MDHEN, CDR2 SYDVKM. The DNA of the CDR3 is TGTGCCAGCAGTTTTGCCAGCAATCAGCCCCAGCATTTT. It yields the protein CASSFASNQPQHF.

The chain combines TRBV25-1 with TRBJ1-1; D uncertain. The CDR3 has 12 amino acids. V was clipped by 4 bases and J by 7 bases, with 10 bases between them. Germline values: CDR1 MGHDK, CDR2 SYGVNS. CDR3 sequence: CASSALGNEAFF. In DNA form, the CDR3 reads TGTGCCAGCAGTGCCCTCGGGAATGAAGCTTTCTTT.

This clone has only one observation. The genes are TRBV6-4 and TRBJ2-4; maybe TRBD2 (6 bases). CDR1 and CDR2 from the germline V gene are MRHNA and SNTAGT. CDR3 size: 17 residues. V lost 7 bases to trimming and J lost 1 base, with 20 bases between them. The chain's CDR3 is CASIPLGGEGAKNIQYF. CDR3 bases: TGTGCCAGCATTCCATTAGGCGGGGAAGGGGCCAAAAACATTCAGTACTTC.

Regarding this clone: Distinct nucleotide sequences in the sample also encode this CDR3. The chain joins TRBV5-1 to TRBJ2-1, with 12 bases lining up with TRBD2. Germline assignment: CDR1 SGHRS and CDR2 YFSETQ. V shed 4 bases, J shed 4 bases, and the junction held 0 bases outside the gene matches. This CDR3 contains 14 residues. The CDR3 DNA follows: TGCGCCAGCAGCACTAGCGGGGGGTACAATGAGCAGTTCTTC. Its translation is CASSTSGGYNEQFF.

V gene TRBV19 combines with J gene TRBJ1-3; the D gene is possibly TRBD1 (6 bases). V dropped 10 bases and J dropped 2 bases, with 15 bases sitting between them. This CDR3 is 14 amino acids long. The germline CDR1 and CDR2 sequences are LNHDA and SQIVND (reference sequence). The CDR3 nucleotides read TGTGCCACCCAAACGGGGGCCCCTGGAAACACCATATATTTT. Translation gives CATQTGAPGNTIYF.

Comment on this clone: The sample contains more than one DNA sequence encoding this CDR3. This chain links TRBV3-1 (or the pseudogene TRBV3-2) with TRBJ2-7; D remains ambiguous. The CDR3 length is 12 residues. From germline, CDR1 is LGHDT and CDR2 YNNKEL (reference sequence). Trimming left V 1 base short and J 3 bases short, with 4 bases between. The CDR3 protein is CASSQGSYEQYF. The CDR3, as DNA: TGTGCCAGCAGCCAAGGCAGCTACGAGCAGTACTTC.

The rearrangement joins TRBV7-8 to TRBJ2-7; 13 bases agree with TRBD2. This CDR3 contains 15 residues. Germline lookup yields CDR1 SGHVS and CDR2 FQNEAQ. V lost 6 bases to trimming and J lost 3 bases; unmatched junction nucleotides: 5. CDR3 amino acids: CASSSGTSGIYEQYV. The DNA for the CDR3 is TGTGCCAGCAGTTCAGGGACTAGCGGGATCTACGAGCAGTACGTC.

J is TRBJ2-5 and V is TRBV10-1; D is perhaps TRBD1 or TRBD2 (5 bases each). Germline loops: CDR1 WNHNN, CDR2 SYGVQD (reference sequence). The CDR3 loop spans 12 amino acids. The V end lost 2 bases, the J end lost 4 bases, and 5 bases lay between the germline ends. The DNA for the CDR3 is TGCGCCAGCAGTGAGGGGGGAGAGACCCAGTACTTC. Its protein product is CASSEGGETQYF.

The chain has TRBV5-1 and TRBJ2-7; the match to TRBD2 covers 7 bases. V dropped 2 bases and J dropped 0; count of bases not matched to a gene: 2. Per germline, CDR1 SGHRS and CDR2 YFSETQ. This CDR3 region has 14 residues. The CDR3 here is CASSFSGDSYEQYF. As DNA, the CDR3 is TGCGCCAGCAGCTTCAGCGGGGACTCCTACGAGCAGTACTTC.